Shown below are 4 T cell receptor beta chains from a single sample sequenced in a study of cytotoxic CD8 clonotypes in ibrutinib-treated CLL. Data came from immunoSEQ multiplex PCR; TCRdb stores just in-frame clones and leaves some out. The repertoire includes about 160,000 clones, about 84% of them detected once, and 4.6% sits in the top ten. The specimen was PBMCs, collected after 24 months of ibrutinib treatment. These receptors were obtained from a human donor with chronic lymphocytic leukemia.

This clone has only a few counts. J is TRBJ1-5 and V is TRBV5-6, with D perhaps TRBD1 (5 bases). The CDR3 runs 14 residues. V gave up 0 bases and J gave up 10 bases, with 14 bases separating them. In germline, CDR1 is SGHDT, CDR2 YYEEEE. Here the CDR3 reads CASSLGAKGRPQHF. The CDR3, as DNA: TGTGCCAGCAGCTTGGGGGCTAAGGGGAGACCCCAGCATTTT.

The chain couples TRBV9 to TRBJ1-1; the match to TRBD1 covers 10 bases. The CDR3 sequence is 14 residues long. The germline CDR1 and CDR2 sequences are SGDLS and YYNGEE. With V trimmed by 2 bases and J by 7 bases, 5 bases remained unmatched. The CDR3 bases are TGTGCCAGCAGCGTGACAGGGGGCACTGGTGAAGCTTTCTTT. It yields the protein CASSVTGGTGEAFF.

The chain couples TRBV27 to TRBJ1-2; TRBD1 might be the D (6 bases). V was trimmed by 6 bases and J by 8 bases, leaving 16 bases between them. Germline CDR1 MNHEY, CDR2 SMNVEV (reference sequence). The CDR3 is 13 amino acids. DNA for the CDR3: TGTGCCAGCAGCCTACAGGGTTCTAGGGGCTACACCTTC. It yields the protein CASSLQGSRGYTF.

The V gene is TRBV7-9, the J gene TRBJ1-4; the D gene is possibly TRBD1 (5 bases). The CDR3 is made up of 14 amino acids. V was shortened by 5 bases and J by 4 bases, with 11 bases between the two germline ends. CDR1 and CDR2 from the germline V gene are SEHNR and FQNEAQ (reference sequence). Written as DNA, the CDR3 is TGTGCCAGCAGCCCCGACAGTCTTAATGAAAAACTGTTTTTT. This sequence encodes CASSPDSLNEKLFF.